Here is one T cell receptor beta chain with its context. Its antigen is still unknown. One base away there is no much larger clone; base qualities are not given. The time point label for this specimen denotes: about 28 days (+/-7) after the second vaccine dose. AZD1222 recipients given second doses at about 4 weeks or at about 12 weeks were pooled, since spike-specific TCR depth and breadth were not found to differ between the two schedules. The vaccinee samples were drawn from two UK trials, COV001 and COV002, one of which was a single-blind randomized controlled phase 2/3 trial testing AZD1222 (ChAdOx1 nCoV-19) in healthy adults. Trial participant PBMC samples were collected at day 0 and day 28 after the second dose for TCRbeta chain sequencing. This sample was taken from a study of T cell responses to AZD1222 COVID-19 vaccine (dated by TCRdb to the early 2020s). For the wider study: TCR sequencing was performed for 233 trial participants, of whom about 200 were given two doses of AZD1222 and about 25 were given two doses of MenACWY control vaccine. Trial participants were enrolled by age into 18-55, 56-69 and 70-plus year subgroups, with around 150, 28 and 57 TCR-sequenced participants respectively. The paper's findings and limits, for the study overall: Because no day 14 peak-response samples were available, repertoires were characterized only after the peak T cell response. Spike-specific TCR breadth and depth rose significantly after two AZD1222 doses compared with day 0 and with MenACWY recipients. Nearly half of unique spike-specific TCRs reportedly recognized epitopes outside regions mutated in the B.1.351 and B.1.1.7 variants. Only five to seven AZD1222 recipients were SARS-CoV-2 seropositive at baseline, limiting conclusions about previously exposed vaccinees. The 56-69-year group was small, and its depth increase did not reach significance, likely because of low power. The whole spike protein was spanned by vaccine-associated CD4 TCRs, and dominant responses were seen in regions 160-218 and 743-854. Most participants were white British and females outnumbered males, and the authors suggested that clonal diversity may have been underestimated.

The CDR3 regions of human TCRbeta chains were analyzed by immunosequencing. Concerning the study's data processing: Repertoire TCRs were matched against a reference library of SARS-CoV-2-specific TCRs generated with the MIRA antigen-specificity platform. Breadth meant the fraction of unique TCRs that were SARS-CoV-2-associated, whereas depth meant the fraction of total T cells that were SARS-CoV-2-associated. Using the MIRA data, each spike-specific TCR was mapped to the spike region that the TCR reacts to and placed in a CD4 or CD8 class. Log10-transformed breadth and depth values were compared by one-way ANOVA with Sidak's multiple comparisons tests. Here the immuneACCESS table is served through TCRdb, limited to in-frame sequences with V and J called. Missing clones are a known gap in these copies; in checked studies unresolved V genes cover under half, and the rest lacks a known reason. D and trimming come from the DNA, and the V and J calls and clone size come from that table. The sample has some 250,000 clones on record, 85% to 95% of them singletons. Together, the top ten hold around 0.6% of the sample.

CDR1 MDHEN and CDR2 SYDVKM are derived from the germline V gene. Here V drops 8 bases and J drops 10 bases, and the junction holds 19 bases not matched to any gene. The cysteine opens and the phenylalanine closes a CDR3 of 16 amino acids. Just CDR3 DNA is preserved here, 48 bases in frame from base 1. This receptor was identified in an adult who received the AZD1222 COVID-19 vaccine. The rearranged chain carries TRBV28 and TRBJ2-3, and TRBD1 aligns with 9 junction nucleotides. The sequencing here drew on peripheral blood, taken 28 days after the second AZD1222 dose. The CDR3 here reads CASSLGGTGSLGPQYF. The DNA sequence is as follows: TGTGCCAGCTCCCTTGGGGGGACAGGGAGCCTGGGTCCGCAGTATTTT.